Here is one T cell receptor beta chain with its context. This sample was included in a study of blood T cell repertoires in COVID-19. The protocol was immunoSEQ multiplex PCR, while the TCRdb copy is restricted to in-frame clones and leaves out a portion. This sample has 140,000 or so clones, with approximately 80% found just once. This CDR3 has 13 amino acids. Looked up from germline, CDR1 is DFQATT and CDR2 is SNEGSKA (reference sequence). V was pared by 3 bases and J by 8 bases, with 17 bases between. The V call is TRBV20-1, the J call TRBJ2-7; D is perhaps TRBD1 (6 bases). The sequencing sample was made of PBMCs or T cells enriched from blood (not recorded which). This receptor was obtained from a woman aged 18 to 35 who had been exposed to COVID-19. CDR3 amino acids: CSASNPTGYKQYF. In DNA form, the CDR3 reads TGCAGTGCTAGTAACCCGACAGGATACAAGCAGTACTTC.